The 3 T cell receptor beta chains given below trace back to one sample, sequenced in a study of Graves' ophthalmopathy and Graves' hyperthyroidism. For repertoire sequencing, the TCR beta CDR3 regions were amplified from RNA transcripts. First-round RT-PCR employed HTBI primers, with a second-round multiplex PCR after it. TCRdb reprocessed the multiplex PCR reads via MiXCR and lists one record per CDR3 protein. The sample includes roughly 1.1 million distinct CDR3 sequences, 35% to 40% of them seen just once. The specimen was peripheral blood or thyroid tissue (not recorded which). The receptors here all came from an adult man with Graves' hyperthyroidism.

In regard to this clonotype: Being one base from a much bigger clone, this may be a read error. As DNA, the CDR3 is TGTGCCAGCAGTTCCAGGACAGGGGCGCCCTATGGCTACACCTTC. This translates into CASSSRTGAPYGYTF. V usage is TRBV12-3 or TRBV12-4 and J usage is TRBJ1-2, with 9 bases that match TRBD1. The CDR3 loop spans 15 amino acids. Trimming removed 4 bases from V and 4 bases from J; junction bases left unmatched: 7.

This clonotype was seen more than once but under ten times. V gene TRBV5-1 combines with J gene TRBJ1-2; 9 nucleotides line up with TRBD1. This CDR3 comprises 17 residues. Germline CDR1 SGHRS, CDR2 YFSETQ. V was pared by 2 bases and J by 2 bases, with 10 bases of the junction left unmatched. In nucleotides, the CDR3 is TGCGCCAGCAGCTTCCAGAGACAGGGGGAGCTGAACTATGGCTACACCTTC. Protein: CASSFQRQGELNYGYTF.

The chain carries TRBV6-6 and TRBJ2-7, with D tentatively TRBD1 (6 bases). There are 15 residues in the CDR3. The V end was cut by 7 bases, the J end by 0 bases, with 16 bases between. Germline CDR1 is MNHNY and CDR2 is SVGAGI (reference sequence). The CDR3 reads CASNNGDTSSYEQYF. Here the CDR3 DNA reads TGTGCCAGCAATAACGGGGACACGAGCTCCTACGAGCAGTACTTC.